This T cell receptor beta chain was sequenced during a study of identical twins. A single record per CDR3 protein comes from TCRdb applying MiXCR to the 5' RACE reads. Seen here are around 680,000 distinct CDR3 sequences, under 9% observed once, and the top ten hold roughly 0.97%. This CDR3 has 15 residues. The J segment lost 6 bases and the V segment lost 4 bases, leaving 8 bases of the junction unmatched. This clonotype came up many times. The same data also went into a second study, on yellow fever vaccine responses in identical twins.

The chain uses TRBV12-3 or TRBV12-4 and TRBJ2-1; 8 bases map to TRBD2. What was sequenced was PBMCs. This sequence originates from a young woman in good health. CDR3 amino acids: CASSSKSGRSNEQFF. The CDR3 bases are TGTGCCAGCAGTTCCAAAAGCGGGAGAAGCAATGAGCAGTTCTTC.